This record covers a single T cell receptor beta chain. The antigen it binds to is not known. No base quality values were provided; no much bigger clone lies one nucleotide off. The record originates from a study of T-cell reconstitution after alpha-beta-depleted transplantation in children listed by TCRdb under 2016. A note on the overall study: The study quantitatively tracked T-cell immune reconstitution after TCRalphabeta/CD19-depleted allogeneic hematopoietic cell transplantation in children using TCR repertoire profiling. Study-wide conclusions, independent of this receptor: In some patients, the high TCRbeta diversity seen at day 60 was put down to recipient T cells and intrathymic progenitors that had survived conditioning. The apparently early alphabetaT-cell count recovery about two months after transplant was reportedly dependent on only several hundred rapidly expanded clones derived from non-depleted graft cells. Over subsequent months, a decline in hyperexpanded clone frequencies was noted, and after one year, T-cell counts and TCRbeta diversity were mostly ascribed to newly produced T cells.

After removal of 2 bases from V and 0 bases from J, the junction retains 12 bases not matched to a gene. In the germline V gene, CDR1 corresponds to KGHSH and CDR2 to LQKENI. Measured from the cysteine to the phenylalanine, the CDR3 is 20 residues long. Only the CDR3 DNA stays, 60 bases, in frame from base 1. Taken with the paper, the label for treatment or condition translates to: allogeneic hematopoietic cell transplantation with graft depleted of TCRalphabeta T cells and CD19 B cells. The children who served as transplant recipients had been given grafts of TCRalphabeta/CD19-depleted allogeneic hematopoietic cells. The method was PCR. The sequencer listed for this sample is Illumina HiSeq 2500. Molecular barcoding was employed in the preparation of TCR libraries, with unique molecular identifiers being used to normalize TCRbeta repertoire quantification. TCRdb redid the processing of the public reads, applying fastp at Q25 and MiXCR, and retained in-frame beta chains. Rows are combined by CDR3 protein, so each entry shows the most common genes and DNA. This sample gives about 830,000 distinct CDR3 sequences in total; roughly 15% of them show up just once. The ten largest clones take up roughly 4.8% of the sample.

Material: PBMCs, mostly from graft donor cells, obtained 360 days after TCRalphabeta/CD19-depleted stem cell transplant. Here the chain combines TRBV18 and TRBJ2-6; TRBD1 fits 8 bases in the junction. The source of this sequence is a male patient under 18 who had a stem cell transplant for acute lymphoblastic leukemia, so the T cells may come from the graft donor. The nucleotide sequence reads as follows: TGTGCCAGCTCACCAACTATAGGACAGGGTGACATCTCTGGGGCCAACGTCCTGACTTTC. Its amino acids are CASSPTIGQGDISGANVLTF.